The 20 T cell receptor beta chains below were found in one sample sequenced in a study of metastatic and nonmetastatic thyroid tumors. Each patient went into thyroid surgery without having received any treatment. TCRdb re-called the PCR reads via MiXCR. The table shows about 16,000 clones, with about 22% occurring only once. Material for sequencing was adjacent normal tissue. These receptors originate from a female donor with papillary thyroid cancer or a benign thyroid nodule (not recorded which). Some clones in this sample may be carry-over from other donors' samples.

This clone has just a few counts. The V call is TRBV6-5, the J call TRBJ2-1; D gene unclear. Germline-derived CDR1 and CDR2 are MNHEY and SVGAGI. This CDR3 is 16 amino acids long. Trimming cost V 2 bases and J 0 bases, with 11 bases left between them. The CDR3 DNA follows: TGTGCCAGCAGTTACGGCAGGCTTTACTCCTACAATGAGCAGTTCTTC. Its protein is CASSYGRLYSYNEQFF.

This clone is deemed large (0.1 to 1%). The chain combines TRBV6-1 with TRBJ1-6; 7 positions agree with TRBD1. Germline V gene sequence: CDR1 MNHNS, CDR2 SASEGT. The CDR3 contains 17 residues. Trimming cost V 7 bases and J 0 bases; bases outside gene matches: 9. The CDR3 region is CASTLGQTSSYNSPLHF. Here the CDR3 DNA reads TGTGCCAGCACTTTGGGACAGACCAGCTCCTATAATTCACCCCTCCACTTT.

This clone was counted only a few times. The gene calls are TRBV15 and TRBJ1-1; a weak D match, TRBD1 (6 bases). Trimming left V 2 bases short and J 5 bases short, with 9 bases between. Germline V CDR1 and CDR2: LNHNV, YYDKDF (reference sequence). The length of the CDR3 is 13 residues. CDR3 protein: CATSRRGGTEAFF. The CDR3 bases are TGTGCCACCAGCAGAAGGGGGGGGACTGAAGCTTTCTTT.

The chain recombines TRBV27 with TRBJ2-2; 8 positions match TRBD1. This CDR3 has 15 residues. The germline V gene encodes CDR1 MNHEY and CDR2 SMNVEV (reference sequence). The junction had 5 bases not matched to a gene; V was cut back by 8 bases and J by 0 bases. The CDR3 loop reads CASGTGGPNTGELFF. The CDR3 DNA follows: TGTGCCAGCGGGACAGGAGGACCGAACACCGGGGAGCTGTTTTTT.

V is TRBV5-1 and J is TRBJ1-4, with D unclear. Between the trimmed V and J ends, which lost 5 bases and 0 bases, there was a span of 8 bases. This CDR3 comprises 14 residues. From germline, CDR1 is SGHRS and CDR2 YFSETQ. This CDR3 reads CASRKGTTNEKLFF. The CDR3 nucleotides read TGCGCCAGCAGGAAGGGTACAACTAATGAAAAACTGTTTTTT.

CDR3 sequence: CASSPWGGGDTEAFF. CDR3 sequence (DNA): TGCGCCAGCAGCCCTTGGGGGGGAGGAGACACTGAAGCTTTCTTT. The chain couples TRBV5-1 to TRBJ1-1; possibly TRBD1 for D (5 bases). Germline CDR1 SGHRS, CDR2 YFSETQ. Trimming shortened V by 4 bases and J by 3 bases, and 16 bases separated the two germline ends. The CDR3 has 15 amino acids.

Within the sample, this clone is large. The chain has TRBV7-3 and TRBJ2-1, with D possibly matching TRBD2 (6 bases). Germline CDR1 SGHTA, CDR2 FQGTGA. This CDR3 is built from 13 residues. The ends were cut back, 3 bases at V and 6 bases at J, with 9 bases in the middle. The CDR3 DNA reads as TGTGCCAGCAGCTTGGAGGGTCTCAATGAGCAGTTCTTC. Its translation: CASSLEGLNEQFF. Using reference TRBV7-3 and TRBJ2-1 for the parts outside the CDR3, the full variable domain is GAGVSQTPSNKVTEKGKYVELRCDPISGHTALYWYRQSLGQGPEFLIYFQGTGAADDSGLPNDRFFAVRPEGSVSTLKIQRTERGDSAVYLCASSLEGLNEQFFGPGTRLTVL.

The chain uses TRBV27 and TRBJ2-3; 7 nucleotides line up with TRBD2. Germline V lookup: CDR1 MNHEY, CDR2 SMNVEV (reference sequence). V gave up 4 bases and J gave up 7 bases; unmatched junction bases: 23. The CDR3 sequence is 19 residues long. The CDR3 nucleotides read TGTGCCAGCAGTTGGGTCAGGAGCGGGACTCAAAAGGTTACATATACGCAGTATTTT. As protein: CASSWVRSGTQKVTYTQYF.

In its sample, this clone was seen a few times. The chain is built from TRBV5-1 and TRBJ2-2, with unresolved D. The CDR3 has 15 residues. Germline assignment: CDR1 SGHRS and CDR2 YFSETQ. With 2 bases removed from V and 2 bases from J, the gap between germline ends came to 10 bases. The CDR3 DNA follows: TGCGCCAGCAGCTTACTCGGGTCAAACACCGGGGAGCTGTTTTTT. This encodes CASSLLGSNTGELFF.

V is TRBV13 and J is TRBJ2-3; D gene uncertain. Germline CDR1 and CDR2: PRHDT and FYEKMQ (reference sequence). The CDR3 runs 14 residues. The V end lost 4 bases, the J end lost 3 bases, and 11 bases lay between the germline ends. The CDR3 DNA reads TGTGCCAGCAGCTCAGAACAGAGGACAGATACGCAGTATTTT. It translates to CASSSEQRTDTQYF.

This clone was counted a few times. This chain's CDR3 is CASSYESNQPQHF. CDR3 DNA sequence: TGTGCCAGCAGTTATGAGAGCAATCAGCCCCAGCATTTT. The gene calls are TRBV6-6 and TRBJ1-5; D not resolved. This CDR3 is 13 amino acids long. Germline lookup yields CDR1 MNHNY and CDR2 SVGAGI (reference sequence). V lost 3 bases to trimming and J lost 1 base, with 4 bases between them.

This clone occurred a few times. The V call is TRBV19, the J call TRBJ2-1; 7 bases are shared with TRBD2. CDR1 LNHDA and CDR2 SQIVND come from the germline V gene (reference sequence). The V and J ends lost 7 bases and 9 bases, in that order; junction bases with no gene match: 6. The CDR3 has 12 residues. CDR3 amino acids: CASMGGGGEQFF. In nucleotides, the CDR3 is TGTGCCAGTATGGGCGGGGGAGGTGAGCAGTTCTTC.

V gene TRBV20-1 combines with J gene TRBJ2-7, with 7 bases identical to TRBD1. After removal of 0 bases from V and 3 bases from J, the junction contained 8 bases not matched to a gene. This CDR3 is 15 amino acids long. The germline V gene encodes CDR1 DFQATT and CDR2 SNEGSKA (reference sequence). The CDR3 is CSARDRTGQDYEQYF. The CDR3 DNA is TGCAGTGCTAGAGACCGAACCGGACAGGACTACGAGCAGTACTTC.

The CDR3 reads CASKSGYGGTDTQYF. The DNA of the CDR3 is TGTGCCAGCAAATCGGGCTATGGGGGCACAGATACGCAGTATTTT. The chain joins TRBV27 to TRBJ2-3; D remains ambiguous. CDR1 and CDR2 from the germline V gene are MNHEY and SMNVEV (reference sequence). The CDR3 contains 15 residues. Trimming took 7 bases from V and 1 from J, leaving 15 bases between them.

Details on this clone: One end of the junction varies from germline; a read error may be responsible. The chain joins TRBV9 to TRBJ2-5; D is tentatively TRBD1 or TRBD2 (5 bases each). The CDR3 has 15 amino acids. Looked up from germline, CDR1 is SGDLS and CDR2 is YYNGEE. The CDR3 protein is CASSNSVGDQETQYF. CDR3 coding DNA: TGCGCCAGCAGCAACAGCGTGGGGGACCAAGAGACCCAGTACTTC.

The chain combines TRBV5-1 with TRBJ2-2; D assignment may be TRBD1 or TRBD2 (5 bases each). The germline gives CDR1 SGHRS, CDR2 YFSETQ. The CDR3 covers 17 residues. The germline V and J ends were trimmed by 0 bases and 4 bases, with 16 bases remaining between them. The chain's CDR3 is CASSLGPGRTSTGELFF. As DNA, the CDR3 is TGCGCCAGCAGCTTGGGGCCGGGACGGACGAGCACCGGGGAGCTGTTTTTT.

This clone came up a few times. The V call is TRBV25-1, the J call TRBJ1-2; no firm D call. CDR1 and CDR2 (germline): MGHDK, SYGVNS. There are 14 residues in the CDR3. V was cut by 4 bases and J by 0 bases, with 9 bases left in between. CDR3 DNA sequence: TGTGCCAGCAGTGGGGAGGAGGCTAACTATGGCTACACCTTC. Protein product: CASSGEEANYGYTF.

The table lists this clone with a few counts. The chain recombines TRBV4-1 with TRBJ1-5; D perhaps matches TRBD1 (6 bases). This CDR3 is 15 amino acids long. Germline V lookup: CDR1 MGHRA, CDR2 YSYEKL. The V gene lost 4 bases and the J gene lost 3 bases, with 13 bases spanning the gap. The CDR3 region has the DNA TGCGCCAGCAGCCCTAGACAGGCCGCCAATCAGCCCCAGCATTTT. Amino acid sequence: CASSPRQAANQPQHF.

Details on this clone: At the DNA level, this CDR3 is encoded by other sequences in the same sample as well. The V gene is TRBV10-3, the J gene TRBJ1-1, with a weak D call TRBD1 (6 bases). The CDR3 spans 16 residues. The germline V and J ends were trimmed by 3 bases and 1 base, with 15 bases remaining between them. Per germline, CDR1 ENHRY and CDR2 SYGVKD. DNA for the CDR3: TGTGCCATCAGTGATGGGGGGCGGAAATCGAACACTGAAGCTTTCTTT. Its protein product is CAISDGGRKSNTEAFF.

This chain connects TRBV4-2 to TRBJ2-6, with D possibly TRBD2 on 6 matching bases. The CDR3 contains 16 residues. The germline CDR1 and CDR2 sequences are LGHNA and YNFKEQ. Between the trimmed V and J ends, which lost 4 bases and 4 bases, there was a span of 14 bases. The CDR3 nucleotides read TGTGCCAGCAGCCCAGACACTAGCTCAGGGGCCAACGTCCTGACTTTC. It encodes CASSPDTSSGANVLTF.